The T cell receptor beta chain under discussion was sequenced for a study of T cells in Graves' hyperthyroidism and ophthalmopathy. RNA transcripts gave rise to amplified TCR beta CDR3 regions. HTBI primers were used for first-round RT-PCR of the TCR CDR3. TCRdb re-called the multiplex PCR reads with MiXCR, one entry per CDR3 protein. The sample includes roughly 560,000 distinct CDR3 sequences, roughly 14% of them seen just once. Diagnostic decisions used clinical symptoms, serum thyroxine and TRAb, thyroid ultrasound and orbital computed tomography. In this sample, this clonotype turned up many times. The antigen is not known. General observations from the study: Ophthalmopathy was model-predicted a median approximately 6.9 months pre-onset. Blood also carried most thyroid clonotypes expanded above 0.001.

The sequencing sample was made of blood. The TCR originated in a woman between 40 and 55 years old with Graves' ophthalmopathy.

The CDR3 DNA reads as TGCGCCAGCAGCTTAACTAGCGGGAGTACCTACGAGCAGTACTTC. Translation: CASSLTSGSTYEQYF. This chain uses TRBV5-1 with TRBJ2-7; TRBD2 agrees at 11 bases. With V trimmed by 2 bases and J by 2 bases, 3 bases remained unmatched. Germline lookup yields CDR1 SGHRS and CDR2 YFSETQ. The CDR3 covers 15 residues.